A selection of T cell receptor beta chains follows, all from one sample in a study of shared clonotypes between healthy human individuals. Clones were read by immunoSEQ multiplex PCR, and TCRdb kept only the in-frame ones, dropping some. The data show more than 850,000 clones, with 78% seen just once and 0.4% to 0.55% held by the top ten. Material: memory CD4+ T cells from PBMCs. These receptor sequences come from a man younger than 35 in good health. Some clones in this sample may be carry-over from other donors' samples. CDR3s include the opening cysteine and the closing phenylalanine or tryptophan. A D gene is named only where the DNA matches it firmly. The size of a clone is reported for some rows only, either as once, few or many, or as a class for expanded clones.

J gene | V gene | clone size | D gene | CDR3 protein | CDR3 DNA
TRBJ2-7 | TRBV7-8 | many | NA | CASSRDQTEQYF | TGTGCCAGCAGCAGAGACCAGACCGAGCAGTACTTC
TRBJ2-2 | TRBV25-1 | NA | NA | CASSESLPGELFF | TGTGCCAGCAGTGAATCCCTCCCCGGGGAGCTGTTTTTT
TRBJ1-1 | TRBV10-3 | once | NA | CAISAQGAGEAFF | TGTGCCATCAGTGCACAGGGAGCTGGTGAAGCTTTCTTT
TRBJ1-2 | TRBV5-8 | NA | TRBD1 | CASSLTRDSYGYTF | TGTGCCAGCAGCCTAACCAGGGACAGCTATGGCTACACCTTC
TRBJ1-5 | TRBV2 | NA | NA | CASSGSNQPQHF | TGTGCCAGCAGTGGTAGCAATCAGCCCCAGCATTTT
TRBJ1-4 | TRBV2 | NA | NA | CASSEWQGLYATNEKLFF | TGTGCCAGCAGTGAGTGGCAGGGACTCTATGCAACTAATGAAAAACTGTTTTTT
TRBJ1-4 | TRBV19 | NA | NA | CASRSPGETNEKLFF | TGTGCCAGTAGGTCGCCAGGGGAGACTAATGAAAAACTGTTTTTT
TRBJ1-3 | TRBV7-2 | NA | NA | CASSLSGANSGNTIYF | TGTGCCAGCAGCTTAAGTGGGGCCAACTCTGGAAACACCATATATTTT
TRBJ2-1 | TRBV11-3 | NA | NA | CASSWGHDNEQFF | TGTGCCAGCAGCTGGGGACATGACAATGAGCAGTTCTTC
TRBJ2-7 | TRBV6-6 | once | TRBD1 | CASSYSIIQGYEQYF | TGTGCCAGCAGTTACTCAATTATACAGGGGTACGAGCAGTACTTC
TRBJ2-1 | TRBV4-3 | NA | TRBD2 | CASSQGSWGGRAFDEQFF | TGCGCCAGCAGCCAAGGTTCCTGGGGCGGGAGGGCCTTTGATGAGCAGTTCTTC
TRBJ2-7 | TRBV10-3 | NA | NA | CAISESFGVVEQYF | TGTGCCATCAGTGAGTCTTTTGGGGTTGTCGAGCAGTACTTC
TRBJ1-2 | TRBV9 | NA | NA | CASSASPGGYTF | TGTGCCAGCAGCGCCTCGCCGGGCGGCTACACCTTC
TRBJ1-1 | TRBV5-5 | NA | NA | CASSLRQGGTEAFF | TGTGCCAGCAGCTTGCGGCAGGGAGGAACTGAAGCTTTCTTT
TRBJ2-1 | TRBV4-2 | NA | TRBD2 | CASSQDYLAGAYNEQFF | TGTGCCAGCAGCCAAGATTACCTAGCGGGAGCGTACAATGAGCAGTTCTTC
TRBJ1-2 | TRBV19 | NA | NA | CASSIFPYGYTF | TGTGCCAGTAGTATTTTTCCCTATGGCTACACCTTC
TRBJ2-1 | TRBV30 | NA | NA | CASLRDGTYNEQFF | TGTGCCTCTCTCCGGGACGGTACGTACAATGAGCAGTTCTTC
TRBJ2-1 | TRBV29-1 | NA | TRBD2 | CSVVRASGLESSYNEQFF | TGCAGCGTTGTAAGGGCTAGCGGATTAGAGAGCTCCTACAATGAGCAGTTCTTC
TRBJ1-2 | TRBV14 | NA | NA | CASSHASPGTYGYTF | TGTGCCAGCAGCCACGCTAGCCCAGGGACCTATGGCTACACCTTC
TRBJ1-4 | TRBV19 | NA | NA | CASSRDGLNEKLFF | TGTGCCAGTAGTCGGGACGGTCTTAATGAAAAACTGTTTTTT
TRBJ1-1 | TRBV5-4 | NA | NA | CASSLGRNTEAFF | TGTGCCAGCAGCTTGGGGCGGAACACTGAAGCTTTCTTT
TRBJ2-7 | TRBV27 | NA | NA | CASSRFHTGFEQYF | TGTGCCAGCAGCCGCTTTCATACAGGGTTCGAGCAGTACTTC
TRBJ1-2 | TRBV5-5 | NA | NA | CASSYQGPGYTF | TGTGCCAGCAGCTACCAGGGTCCTGGCTACACCTTC
TRBJ2-7 | TRBV6-1 | NA | NA | CASIGGPRYEQYF | TGTGCCAGCATCGGGGGGCCTAGGTACGAGCAGTACTTC
TRBJ1-2 | TRBV7-2 | NA | NA | CASSSSGMRTNGYTF | TGTGCCAGCAGCTCGTCAGGGATGCGTACAAATGGCTACACCTTC
TRBJ1-1 | TRBV6-5 | once | NA | CASRIRGDEAFF | TGTGCCAGCAGGATTCGTGGGGATGAAGCTTTCTTT
TRBJ2-5 | TRBV5-1 | few | NA | CASSFPRSGETQYF | TGCGCCAGCAGCTTCCCCCGAAGTGGGGAGACCCAGTACTTC
TRBJ2-3 | TRBV15 | NA | NA | CATSRAGAERDTQYF | TGTGCCACCAGCAGAGCCGGTGCCGAAAGGGATACGCAGTATTTT
TRBJ1-2 | TRBV14 | NA | TRBD1 | CASSQIPGQTTGYTF | TGTGCCAGCAGCCAGATTCCGGGACAGACGACTGGCTACACCTTC
TRBJ2-7 | TRBV29-1 | NA | TRBD1 | CSVGTVYEQYF | TGCAGCGTCGGGACAGTCTACGAGCAGTACTTC
TRBJ2-5 | TRBV2 | NA | TRBD1 | CASSDGQGGAGQETQYF | TGTGCCAGCAGCGACGGACAGGGGGGAGCTGGACAAGAGACCCAGTACTTC
TRBJ2-7 | TRBV4-2 | once | TRBD1 | CASSQEVQGYREQYF | TGTGCCAGCAGCCAAGAAGTACAGGGGTATCGCGAGCAGTACTTC
TRBJ2-1 | TRBV20-1 | few | NA | CSARWGIEQFF | TGCAGTGCTAGGTGGGGTATTGAGCAGTTCTTC
TRBJ2-4 | TRBV11-1 | NA | NA | CASSLFDGELAKNIQYF | TGTGCCAGCAGCTTATTCGACGGCGAATTAGCCAAAAACATTCAGTACTTC
TRBJ2-7 | TRBV11-2 | NA | NA | CASSLAAGTQPYEQYF | TGTGCCAGCAGCTTAGCCGCCGGGACGCAGCCCTACGAGCAGTACTTC
TRBJ2-3 | TRBV7-9 | NA | NA | CASSATTRPGTQYF | TGTGCCAGCAGCGCGACCACTCGGCCGGGTACGCAGTATTTT
TRBJ1-2 | TRBV14 | few | NA | CASSPRTGDGYTF | TGTGCCAGCAGCCCCCGGACGGGGGATGGCTACACCTTC
TRBJ1-1 | TRBV2 | few | TRBD1 | CARRQGNTEAFF | TGTGCCAGGCGACAGGGGAACACTGAAGCTTTCTTT
TRBJ2-3 | TRBV4-2 | NA | NA | CASSQETDTQYF | TGTGCCAGCAGCCAAGAAACAGATACGCAGTATTTT
TRBJ2-3 | TRBV5-1 | once | NA | CASSLNKNTQYF | TGCGCCAGCAGCTTGAATAAAAATACGCAGTATTTT
TRBJ1-1 | TRBV30 | NA | NA | CAWSPRSGEAFF | TGTGCCTGGAGTCCTCGGTCAGGCGAAGCTTTCTTT
TRBJ1-2 | TRBV7-9 | NA | NA | CASSLAASEGGYTF | TGTGCCAGCAGCTTAGCCGCATCGGAGGGGGGCTACACCTTC
TRBJ2-5 | TRBV4-2 | once | TRBD1 | CASSQEGQGAFPAGTQYF | TGTGCCAGCAGCCAAGAGGGACAGGGCGCGTTTCCCGCGGGGACCCAGTACTTC
TRBJ1-1 | TRBV7-3 | once | TRBD1 | CASSFSGGTSEAFF | TGTGCCAGCAGCTTTTCAGGGGGGACCTCTGAAGCTTTCTTT
TRBJ1-3 | TRBV9 | NA | NA | CASSVAWGTGNTIYF | TGTGCCAGCAGCGTAGCTTGGGGAACTGGAAACACCATATATTTT
TRBJ2-5 | TRBV21-1 | NA | NA | CASSKDRTSGRLQETQYF | TGTGCCAGCAGCAAAGACCGGACTAGCGGGAGACTCCAAGAGACCCAGTACTTC
TRBJ1-6 | TRBV30 | NA | TRBD1 | CAWSAGTGGLHF | TGTGCCTGGAGTGCCGGGACAGGGGGACTCCACTTT
TRBJ2-5 | TRBV5-6 | NA | TRBD2 | CASSLGAGGKETQYF | TGTGCCAGCAGCTTGGGAGCGGGGGGGAAAGAGACCCAGTACTTC
TRBJ2-3 | TRBV18 | NA | NA | CASSPPRGGRDTQYF | TGTGCCAGCTCACCACCCAGGGGAGGTAGAGATACGCAGTATTTT
TRBJ1-1 | TRBV2 | NA | TRBD1 | CASSGDRGTEAFF | TGTGCCAGCAGTGGAGACAGGGGAACTGAAGCTTTCTTT
TRBJ2-7 | TRBV10-3 | many | NA | CAISSSYEQYF | TGTGCCATCAGCAGCTCCTACGAGCAGTACTTC
TRBJ2-2 | TRBV5-1 | NA | NA | CASTQGLLTGELFF | TGCGCCAGCACGCAGGGCCTGTTGACCGGGGAGCTGTTTTTT